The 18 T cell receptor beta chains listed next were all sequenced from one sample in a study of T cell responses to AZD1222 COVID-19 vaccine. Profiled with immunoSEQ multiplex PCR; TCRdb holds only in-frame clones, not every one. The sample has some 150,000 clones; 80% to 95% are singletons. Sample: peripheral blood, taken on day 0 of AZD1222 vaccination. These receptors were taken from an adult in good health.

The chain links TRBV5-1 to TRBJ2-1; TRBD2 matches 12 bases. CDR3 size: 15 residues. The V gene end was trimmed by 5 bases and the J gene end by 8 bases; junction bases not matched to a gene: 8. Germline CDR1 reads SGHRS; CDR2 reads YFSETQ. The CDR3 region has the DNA TGCGCCAGCAGTCAAGCTAGCGGGGGGGCGTATGAGCAGTTCTTC. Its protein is CASSQASGGAYEQFF.

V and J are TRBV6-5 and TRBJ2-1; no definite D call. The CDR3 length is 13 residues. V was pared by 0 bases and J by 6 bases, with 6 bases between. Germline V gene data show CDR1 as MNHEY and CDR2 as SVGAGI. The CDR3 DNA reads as TGTGCCAGCAGTTACTCGACCCCCAATGAGCAGTTCTTC. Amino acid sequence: CASSYSTPNEQFF.

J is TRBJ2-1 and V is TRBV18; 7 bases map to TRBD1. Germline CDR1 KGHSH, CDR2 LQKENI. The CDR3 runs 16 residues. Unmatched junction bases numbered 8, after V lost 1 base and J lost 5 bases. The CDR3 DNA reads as TGTGCCAGCTCACCACTGGGACAGCGGAAACACAATGAGCAGTTCTTC. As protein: CASSPLGQRKHNEQFF.

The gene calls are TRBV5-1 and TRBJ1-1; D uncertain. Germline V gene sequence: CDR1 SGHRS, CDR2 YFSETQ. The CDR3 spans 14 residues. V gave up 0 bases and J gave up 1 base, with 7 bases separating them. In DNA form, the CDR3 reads TGCGCCAGCAGCTTGGAGGCAGCGAACACTGAAGCTTTCTTT. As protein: CASSLEAANTEAFF.

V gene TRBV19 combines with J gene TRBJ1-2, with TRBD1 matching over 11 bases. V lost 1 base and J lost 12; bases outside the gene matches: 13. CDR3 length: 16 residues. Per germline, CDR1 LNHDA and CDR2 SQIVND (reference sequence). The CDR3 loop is CASSIALGTGGEVNTF. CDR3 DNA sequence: TGTGCCAGTAGTATAGCCCTCGGGACAGGGGGTGAGGTAAACACCTTC.

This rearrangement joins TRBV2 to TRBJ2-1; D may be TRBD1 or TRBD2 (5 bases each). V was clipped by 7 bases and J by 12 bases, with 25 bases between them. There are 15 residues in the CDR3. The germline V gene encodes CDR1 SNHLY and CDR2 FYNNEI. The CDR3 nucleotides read TGTGCCAGCATGGAGATTCACGGGGCTAGTAGACGGCAGTTCTTC. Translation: CASMEIHGASRRQFF. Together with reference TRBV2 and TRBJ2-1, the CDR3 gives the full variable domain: EPEVTQTPSHQVTQMGQEVILRCVPISNHLYFYWYRQILGQKVEFLVSFYNNEISEKSEIFDDQFSVERPDGSNFTLKIRSTKLEDSAMYFCASMEIHGASRRQFFGPGTRLTVL.

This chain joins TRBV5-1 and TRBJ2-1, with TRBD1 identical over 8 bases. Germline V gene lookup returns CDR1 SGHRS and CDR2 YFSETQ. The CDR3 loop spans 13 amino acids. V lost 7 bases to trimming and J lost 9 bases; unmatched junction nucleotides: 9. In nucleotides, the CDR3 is TGCGCCAGCTCACGGACAGGGCAGGTTGAGCAGTTCTTC. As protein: CASSRTGQVEQFF.

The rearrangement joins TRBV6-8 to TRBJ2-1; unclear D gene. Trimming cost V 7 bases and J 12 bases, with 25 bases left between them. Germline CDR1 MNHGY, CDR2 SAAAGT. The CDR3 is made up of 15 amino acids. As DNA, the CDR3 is TGTGCCAGCACCCGCAGCCGACATGGGGTTTTCGGGCAGTTCTTC. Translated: CASTRSRHGVFGQFF.

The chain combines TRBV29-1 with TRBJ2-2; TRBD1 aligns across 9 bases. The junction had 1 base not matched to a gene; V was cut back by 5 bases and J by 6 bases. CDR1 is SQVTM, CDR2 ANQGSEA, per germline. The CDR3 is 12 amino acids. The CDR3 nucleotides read TGCAGCGTTCGGACAGGGGCCGGGGAGCTGTTTTTT. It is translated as CSVRTGAGELFF.

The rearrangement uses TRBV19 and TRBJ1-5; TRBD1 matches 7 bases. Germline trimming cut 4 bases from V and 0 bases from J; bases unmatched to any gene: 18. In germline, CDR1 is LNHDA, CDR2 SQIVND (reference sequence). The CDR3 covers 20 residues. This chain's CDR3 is CASSSRNRGSPQSSNQPQHF. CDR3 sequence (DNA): TGTGCCAGTAGTAGCCGAAACAGGGGTTCGCCCCAGTCTAGCAATCAGCCCCAGCATTTT.

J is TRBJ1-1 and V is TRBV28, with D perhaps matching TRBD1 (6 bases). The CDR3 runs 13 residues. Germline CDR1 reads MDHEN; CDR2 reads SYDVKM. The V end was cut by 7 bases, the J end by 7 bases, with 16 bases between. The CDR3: CASTLQGSSEAFF. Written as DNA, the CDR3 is TGTGCCAGCACCTTACAGGGTTCGAGTGAAGCTTTCTTT.

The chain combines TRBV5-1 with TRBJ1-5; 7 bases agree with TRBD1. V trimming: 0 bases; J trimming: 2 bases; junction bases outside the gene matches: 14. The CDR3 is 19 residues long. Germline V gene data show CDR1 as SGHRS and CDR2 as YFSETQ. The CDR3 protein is CASSLEPGQLSGGNQPQHF. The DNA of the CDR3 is TGCGCCAGCAGCTTGGAACCGGGACAGTTGTCTGGGGGCAATCAGCCCCAGCATTTT.

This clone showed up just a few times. CDR3 sequence: CSAKHTGELFF. CDR3 DNA sequence: TGCAGTGCTAAGCACACCGGGGAGCTGTTTTTT. The gene calls are TRBV20-1 and TRBJ2-2; D ambiguous. Trimming left V 4 bases short and J 3 bases short, with 3 bases between. CDR1 is DFQATT and CDR2 is SNEGSKA in the germline V gene (reference sequence). The CDR3 covers 11 residues.

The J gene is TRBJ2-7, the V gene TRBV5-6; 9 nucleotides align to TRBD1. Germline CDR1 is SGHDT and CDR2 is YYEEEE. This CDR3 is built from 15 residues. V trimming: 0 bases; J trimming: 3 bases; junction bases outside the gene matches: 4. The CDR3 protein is CASSLGGQGHYEQYF. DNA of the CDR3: TGTGCCAGCAGCTTGGGGGGACAGGGTCACTACGAGCAGTACTTC. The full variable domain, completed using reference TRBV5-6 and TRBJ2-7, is DAGVTQSPTHLIKTRGQQVTLRCSPKSGHDTVSWYQQALGQGPQFIFQYYEEEERQRGNFPDRFSGHQFPNYSSELNVNALLLGDSALYLCASSLGGQGHYEQYFGPGTRLTVT.

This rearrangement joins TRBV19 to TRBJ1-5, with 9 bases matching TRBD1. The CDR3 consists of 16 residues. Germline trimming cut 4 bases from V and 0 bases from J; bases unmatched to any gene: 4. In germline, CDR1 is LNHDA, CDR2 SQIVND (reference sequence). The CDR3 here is CASSRTGEDSNQPQHF. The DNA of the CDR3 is TGTGCCAGTAGTAGGACAGGGGAGGATAGCAATCAGCCCCAGCATTTT.

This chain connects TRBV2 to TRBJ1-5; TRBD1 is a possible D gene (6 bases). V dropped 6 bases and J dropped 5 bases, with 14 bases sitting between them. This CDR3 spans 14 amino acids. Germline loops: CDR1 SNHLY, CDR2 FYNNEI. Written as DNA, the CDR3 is TGTGCCAGCAGGGGAACAGGGTTGGATCAGCCCCAGCATTTT. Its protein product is CASRGTGLDQPQHF.

This chain's CDR3 is CASSTRQDSYNEQFF. CDR3 DNA: TGTGCCAGCAGTACCCGACAGGACTCCTACAATGAGCAGTTCTTC. This chain connects TRBV6-5 to TRBJ2-1; D is possibly TRBD1 (6 bases). The CDR3 extends over 15 amino acids. CDR1 is MNHEY, CDR2 SVGAGI, per germline. Trimming removed 5 bases at V and 0 bases at J, with 11 bases between.

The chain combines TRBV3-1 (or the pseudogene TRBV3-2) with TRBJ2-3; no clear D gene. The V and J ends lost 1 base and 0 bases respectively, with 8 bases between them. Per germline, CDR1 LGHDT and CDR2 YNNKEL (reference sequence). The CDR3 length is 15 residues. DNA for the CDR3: TGTGCCAGCAGCCAAGGACTGACTAGCACAGATACGCAGTATTTT. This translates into CASSQGLTSTDTQYF.